Listed below are T cell receptor beta chains from one sample, sequenced in a study of blood T cell repertoires in COVID-19. Produced via immunoSEQ multiplex PCR; TCRdb's table is partial and in-frame only. The data contain some 150,000 clones, 70% to 90% of them singletons. Sequenced: peripheral blood. These receptors all stem from a woman aged 55-75 years with COVID-19, enrolled during active disease. CDR3s leave out the opening cysteine and the closing phenylalanine or tryptophan. D genes are given only for firm matches.

CDR3 protein: ASSFPGLANTPGTQY
V gene: TRBV7-3
D gene: TRBD2
J gene: TRBJ2-5

CDR3 protein: ASSRQGSVFYEQY
V gene: TRBV27
D gene: TRBD1
J gene: TRBJ2-7

CDR3 protein: ASSYNRENEQF
V gene: TRBV7-2
D gene: -
J gene: TRBJ2-1

CDR3 protein: ASSPWTGKSYEQY
V gene: TRBV11-2
D gene: TRBD1
J gene: TRBJ2-7

CDR3 protein: SASELAGGIHEQY
V gene: TRBV20-1
D gene: TRBD2
J gene: TRBJ2-7

CDR3 protein: ASSSRTGLTNEKLF
V gene: TRBV5-8
D gene: TRBD1
J gene: TRBJ1-4

CDR3 protein: ASSQGDTRSGNTIY
V gene: TRBV14
D gene: -
J gene: TRBJ1-3

CDR3 protein: ASSETGSKSPLH
V gene: TRBV25-1
D gene: TRBD1
J gene: TRBJ1-6

CDR3 protein: ASSQGPGQIQETQY
V gene: TRBV4-1
D gene: TRBD1
J gene: TRBJ2-5

CDR3 protein: ASSLNGDTHEKLF
V gene: TRBV18
D gene: -
J gene: TRBJ1-4

CDR3 protein: ASSFPGQDSYNEQF
V gene: TRBV7-6
D gene: TRBD1
J gene: TRBJ2-1

CDR3 protein: ASSQESGTGGDEQF
V gene: TRBV3-1/TRBV3-2
D gene: TRBD1
J gene: TRBJ2-1

CDR3 protein: ASSLSAGVDSPLH
V gene: TRBV5-6
D gene: -
J gene: TRBJ1-6

CDR3 protein: ASSLGQGISVNEKLF
V gene: TRBV5-6
D gene: -
J gene: TRBJ1-4

CDR3 protein: ASSVDSRGGTEQF
V gene: TRBV9
D gene: -
J gene: TRBJ2-1

CDR3 protein: SVEFLMQGAGNEQF
V gene: TRBV29-1
D gene: TRBD1
J gene: TRBJ2-1

CDR3 protein: ASSQETGVAGYT
V gene: TRBV7-9
D gene: TRBD1
J gene: TRBJ1-2

CDR3 protein: ASSAGQGIFYGYT
V gene: TRBV2
D gene: TRBD1
J gene: TRBJ1-2

CDR3 protein: AWGFGQGYYEQY
V gene: TRBV30
D gene: -
J gene: TRBJ2-7

CDR3 protein: ASSPPPGTGKSYEQY
V gene: TRBV27
D gene: TRBD1
J gene: TRBJ2-7

CDR3 protein: ASSQERDRVFYEQY
V gene: TRBV3-1/TRBV3-2
D gene: TRBD1
J gene: TRBJ2-7

CDR3 protein: ASSAQEGGYT
V gene: TRBV19
D gene: -
J gene: TRBJ1-2

CDR3 protein: ASSSNSYEQY
V gene: TRBV14
D gene: -
J gene: TRBJ2-7

CDR3 protein: AWSVDRVMVDIQY
V gene: TRBV30
D gene: TRBD1
J gene: TRBJ2-4